This TCR beta chain appears in the sequencing data of a study of molecular identifiers for immune sequencing clone quantification listed by TCRdb under 2018. Turning to the overall study: For a replicate experiment, RNA from around 20,000 or 100,000 naive CD8 T cells was divided into five aliquots, of which four were sequenced. This methods study benchmarked molecular-identifier clustering-based TCR repertoire sequencing (MIDCIRS) and TCR RNA copy counting, using CD8 T cells to do so.

Libraries of naive CD8 T cells were built from approximately 20,000 to 980,000 sorted cells, with 10%, 30% or 50% of the purified RNA used. Naive CD8 T cells were FACS-sorted as CD8+CD4-CCR7+CD45RA+ on a BD FACSAria II into RLT Plus buffer. To test detection sensitivity, Jurkat RNA equal to ten TCR copies was added to samples of about 17,000-1,100,000 naive CD8 T cells. Enrichment of CD8 T cells was done with RosetteSep CD8+ T Cell Enrichment Cocktail plus Ficoll-Paque, and ACK red cell lysis came afterward. Libraries were constructed by PCR. Reads for this sample came from a NextSeq 500. Bulk TCR libraries were generated as previously described, with the TCR primers listed in Table S5 used. The Qiagen AllPrep DNA/RNA kit was used to purify total RNA. Reads from multiple sequencing runs of the same library were pooled before analysis. As for the original processing: Reads were retained only if an exact TCR constant sequence was present, and the retained reads were trimmed to 150 nt and grouped according to their 12-nt molecular barcodes. Within each barcode group, reads were sub-clustered at a 15% Levenshtein threshold, and quality-weighted consensus sequences were built per RNA molecule. Non-functional sequences were removed, as were lower-count sequences one edit away from another. On the basis of fitting two negative binomial distributions, barcode sub-clusters with fewer than 20% of the maximum read count were discarded. TCRdb ran its own pipeline on the public reads, namely fastp trimming at Q25 and MiXCR clone calling, and kept in-frame beta chains. Every CDR3 protein is listed once, alongside the most common genes and DNA of its rows. None of the V and J calls come from the authors' own analysis; TCRdb made them. A total of about 320,000 distinct CDR3 sequences appear in this sample, 24% of them only once. The ten largest clonotypes hold about 0.74% of the sample.

The paper as a whole reports these results and caveats: Highly expanded clone sizes could be underestimated if identical TCR molecules share a barcode. In CMV-specific effector cells, clones with more than 20 RNA copies accounted for over 97% of molecules, whereas in naive cells such clones accounted for under 1%. A single cell's worth of spiked-in Jurkat TCR RNA was reported detectable even among under 1.3 million naive CD8 T cells. Modeling estimated about three recovered TCR RNA copies per cell, compared with about ten by digital PCR, which implies 25% to 30% capture efficiency. The naive libraries included spiked-in Jurkat TCR RNA (approximately 11 copies' worth), and this RNA is not part of the donor repertoire. Without barcode sub-clustering, chimeric consensus sequences inflated TCR diversity; chimeras reached as high as 47%.

A word on this clonotype: Its binding antigen is unknown. This may come from a read error, since a much larger clone is one base off.

This clonotype was sampled from a human donor in good health. Some libraries in this study had Jurkat cell RNA spiked in. The sample taken for sequencing was naive CD8+ T cells from blood, with Jurkat cell RNA spiked in. In light of the paper, this sample's cell subset or site label describes: FACS-sorted CD8+CD4-CCR7+CD45RA+ naive T cells.

The CDR3 is CASSPSGVPYSEHFF. DNA sequence: TGTGCCAGCAGCCCTAGCGGAGTCCCCTACAGTGAGCATTTCTTC. The V and J genes are TRBV9 and TRBJ2-1; 7 nucleotides in the junction match TRBD2. Reading the germline V gene gives CDR1 SGDLS and CDR2 YYNGEE. From the cysteine up to the phenylalanine, the CDR3 has a length of 15 residues. Only the CDR3 DNA is retained, 45 bases long and in frame from the first base.